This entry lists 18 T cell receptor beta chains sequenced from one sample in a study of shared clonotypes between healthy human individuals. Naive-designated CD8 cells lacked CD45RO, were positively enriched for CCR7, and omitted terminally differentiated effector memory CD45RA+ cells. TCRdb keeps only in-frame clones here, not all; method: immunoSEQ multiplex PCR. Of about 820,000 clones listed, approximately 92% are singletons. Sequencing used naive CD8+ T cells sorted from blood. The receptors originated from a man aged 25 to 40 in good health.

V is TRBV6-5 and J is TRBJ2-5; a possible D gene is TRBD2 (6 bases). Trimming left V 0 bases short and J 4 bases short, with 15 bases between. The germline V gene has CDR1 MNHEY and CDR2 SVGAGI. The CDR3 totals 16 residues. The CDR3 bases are TGTGCCAGCAGTTACTCGAAGCGCGGAGGGAGAGAGACCCAGTACTTC. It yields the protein CASSYSKRGGRETQYF.

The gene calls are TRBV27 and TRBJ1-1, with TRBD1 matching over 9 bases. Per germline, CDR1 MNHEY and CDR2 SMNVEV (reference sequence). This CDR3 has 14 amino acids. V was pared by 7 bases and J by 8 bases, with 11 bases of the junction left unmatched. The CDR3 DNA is TGTGCCAGCATAGGGACAGGGTTGACTTTAGAAGCTTTCTTT. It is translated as CASIGTGLTLEAFF.

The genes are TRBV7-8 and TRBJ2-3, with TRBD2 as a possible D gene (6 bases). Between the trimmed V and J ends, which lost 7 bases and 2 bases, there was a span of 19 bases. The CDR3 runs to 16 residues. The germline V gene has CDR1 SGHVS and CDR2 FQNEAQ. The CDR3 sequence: CASIPGYSGYTDTQYF. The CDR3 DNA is TGTGCCAGCATCCCGGGATATAGCGGTTACACAGATACGCAGTATTTT.

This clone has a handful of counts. DNA of the CDR3: TGTGCCAGCAGCTTGGGACTTCTACTAGAGACCCAGTACTTC. This sequence encodes CASSLGLLLETQYF. The rearrangement links TRBV5-5 to TRBJ2-5; D is unresolved. V dropped 0 bases and J dropped 4 bases, with 10 bases sitting between them. Germline CDR1 is SGHKS and CDR2 is YYEKEE (reference sequence). The CDR3 is made up of 14 amino acids.

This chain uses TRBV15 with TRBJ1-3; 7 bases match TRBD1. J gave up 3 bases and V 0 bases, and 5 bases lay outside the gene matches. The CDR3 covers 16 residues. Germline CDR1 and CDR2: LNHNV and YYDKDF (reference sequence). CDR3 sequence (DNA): TGTGCCACCAGCAGAGATCGACAGGGCATTGGAAACACCATATATTTT. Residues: CATSRDRQGIGNTIYF.

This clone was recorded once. CDR3 bases: TGTGCCATCAGTGAGTCTGCGGCAGCGAACACCGGGGAGCTGTTTTTT. Translating gives CAISESAAANTGELFF. The chain recombines TRBV10-3 with TRBJ2-2, with D unresolved. With 0 bases removed from V and 0 bases from J, the gap between germline ends came to 8 bases. From germline, CDR1 is ENHRY and CDR2 SYGVKD. The CDR3 runs to 16 residues.

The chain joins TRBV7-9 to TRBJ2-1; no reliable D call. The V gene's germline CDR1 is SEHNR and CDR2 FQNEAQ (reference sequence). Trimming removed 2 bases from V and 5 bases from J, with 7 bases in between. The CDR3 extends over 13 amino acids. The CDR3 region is CASSLSLNNEQFF. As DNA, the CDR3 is TGTGCCAGCAGCTTATCCTTAAACAATGAGCAGTTCTTC.

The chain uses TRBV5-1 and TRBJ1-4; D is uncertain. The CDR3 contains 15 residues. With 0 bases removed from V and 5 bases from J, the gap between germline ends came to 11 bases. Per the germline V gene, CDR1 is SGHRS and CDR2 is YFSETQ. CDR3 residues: CASSLAATRNEKLFF. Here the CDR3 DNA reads TGCGCCAGCAGCTTGGCTGCGACAAGGAATGAAAAACTGTTTTTT. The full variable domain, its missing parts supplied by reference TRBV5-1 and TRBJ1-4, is KAGVTQTPRYLIKTRGQQVTLSCSPISGHRSVSWYQQTPGQGLQFLFEYFSETQRNKGNFPGRFSGRQFSNSRSEMNVSTLELGDSALYLCASSLAATRNEKLFFGSGTQLSVL.

The CDR3 loop is CASSLSLAGYEQYF. As DNA, the CDR3 is TGTGCCAGCAGCTTGTCGCTAGCGGGATACGAGCAGTACTTC. This chain joins TRBV5-6 and TRBJ2-7; 9 bases are a match to TRBD2. The CDR3 has 14 residues. V lost 1 base, J lost 4 bases, and 3 bases stayed unmatched. Germline V gene sequence: CDR1 SGHDT, CDR2 YYEEEE. The full variable domain, rest sourced from reference TRBV5-6 and TRBJ2-7, is DAGVTQSPTHLIKTRGQQVTLRCSPKSGHDTVSWYQQALGQGPQFIFQYYEEEERQRGNFPDRFSGHQFPNYSSELNVNALLLGDSALYLCASSLSLAGYEQYFGPGTRLTVT.

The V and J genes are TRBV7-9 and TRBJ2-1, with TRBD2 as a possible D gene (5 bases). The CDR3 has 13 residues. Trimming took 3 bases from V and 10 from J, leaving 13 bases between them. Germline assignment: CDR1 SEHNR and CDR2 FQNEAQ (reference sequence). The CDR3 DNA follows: TGTGCCAGCAGCTTCAGCGGTCTGGTGGAGCAGTTCTTC. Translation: CASSFSGLVEQFF.

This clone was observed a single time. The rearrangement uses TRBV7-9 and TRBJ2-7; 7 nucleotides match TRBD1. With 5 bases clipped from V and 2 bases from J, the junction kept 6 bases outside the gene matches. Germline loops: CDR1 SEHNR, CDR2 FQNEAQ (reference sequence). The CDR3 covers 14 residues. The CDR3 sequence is CASSDPGQAYEQYF. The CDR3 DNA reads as TGTGCCAGCAGCGACCCTGGACAGGCCTACGAGCAGTACTTC.

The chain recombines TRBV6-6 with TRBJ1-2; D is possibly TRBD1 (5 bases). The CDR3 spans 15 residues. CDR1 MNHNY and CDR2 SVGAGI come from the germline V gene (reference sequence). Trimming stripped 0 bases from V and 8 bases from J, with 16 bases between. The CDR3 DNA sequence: TGTGCCAGCAGTTACTCGAGTGGGGTAGGGGAAGGCTACACCTTC. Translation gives CASSYSSGVGEGYTF.

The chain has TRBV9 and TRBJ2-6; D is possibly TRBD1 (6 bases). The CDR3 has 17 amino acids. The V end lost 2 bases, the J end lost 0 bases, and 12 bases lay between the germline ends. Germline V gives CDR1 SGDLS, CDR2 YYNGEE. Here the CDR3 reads CASSVDSDYSGANVLTF. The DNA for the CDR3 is TGTGCCAGCAGCGTGGACAGTGATTACTCTGGGGCCAACGTCCTGACTTTC.

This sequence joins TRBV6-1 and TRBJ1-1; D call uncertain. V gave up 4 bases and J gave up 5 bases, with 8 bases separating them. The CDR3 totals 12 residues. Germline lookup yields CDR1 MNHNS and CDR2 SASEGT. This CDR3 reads CASSALGTEAFF. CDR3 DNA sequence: TGTGCCAGCAGTGCCCTGGGGACTGAAGCTTTCTTT.

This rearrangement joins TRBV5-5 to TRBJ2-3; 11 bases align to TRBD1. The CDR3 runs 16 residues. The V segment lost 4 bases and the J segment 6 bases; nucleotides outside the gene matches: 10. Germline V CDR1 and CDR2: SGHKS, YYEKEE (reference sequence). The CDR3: CASSTVGQGARDTQYF. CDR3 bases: TGTGCCAGCAGCACAGTCGGACAGGGGGCTAGGGATACGCAGTATTTT.

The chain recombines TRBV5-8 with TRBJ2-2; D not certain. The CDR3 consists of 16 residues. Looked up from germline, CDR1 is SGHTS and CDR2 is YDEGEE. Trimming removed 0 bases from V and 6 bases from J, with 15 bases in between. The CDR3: CASSLAAGPLSGELFF. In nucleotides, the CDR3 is TGTGCCAGCAGCTTGGCGGCAGGCCCGCTATCCGGGGAGCTGTTTTTT.

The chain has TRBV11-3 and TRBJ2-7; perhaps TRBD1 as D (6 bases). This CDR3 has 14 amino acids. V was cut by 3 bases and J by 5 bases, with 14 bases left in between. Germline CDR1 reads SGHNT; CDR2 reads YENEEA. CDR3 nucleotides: TGTGCCAGCAGCTTTCGGGACACGTCGCACGAGCAGTACTTC. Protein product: CASSFRDTSHEQYF. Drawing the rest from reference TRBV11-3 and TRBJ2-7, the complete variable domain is EAGVVQSPRYKIIEKKQPVAFWCNPISGHNTLYWYLQNLGQGPELLIRYENEEAVDDSQLPKDRFSAERLKGVDSTLKIQPAELGDSAVYLCASSFRDTSHEQYFGPGTRLTVT.

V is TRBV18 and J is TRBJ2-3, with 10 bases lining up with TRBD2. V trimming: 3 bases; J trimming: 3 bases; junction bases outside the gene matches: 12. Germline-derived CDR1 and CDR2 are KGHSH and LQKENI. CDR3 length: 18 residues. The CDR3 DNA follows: TGTGCCAGCTCACCTTCAACCGGTAGCGGGAGGAGGACAGATACGCAGTATTTT. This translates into CASSPSTGSGRRTDTQYF.